This section outlines one T cell receptor beta chain sequence together with its context. Its antigen has not been determined. The record has no base qualities; no much larger clone is one base away. This sample is drawn from a study of cytomegalovirus exposure and HLA in healthy donors (dated by TCRdb to 2016 to 2017). Broadly, across the study: An earlier analysis of approximately 640 of the donors reported 250 to 300 Gb of sequence data and 117 million unique TCR beta sequences from about 200 million T cells. An early release covering more than 500 HLA-typed donors comprised about 300 gigabases of sequencing data and tens of millions of unique TCR sequences. Of the roughly 390 genotyped donors, over 65% fell in the genetic ancestry cluster associated with self-reported Caucasian donors. The aim of the study was to test whether cataloging public T cell receptors could identify signatures of past pathogen exposure. Using immunosequencing, the study profiled T cell repertoires from around 670 subjects and related those repertoires to cytomegalovirus serostatus. A separate validation cohort of roughly 130 different subjects was used in addition to the 666-subject first cohort. To predict cytomegalovirus infection status, the study combined high-throughput TCR immunosequencing, statistical association of individual TCRs with disease status, and machine learning. In a later analysis, previously published TCR beta repertoires from about 640 donors were re-analyzed and high-resolution HLA genotyping was added so that TCR occurrence patterns could be studied. The later analysis used no new phenotypic data to find candidate immune exposures, relying instead on TCR beta sequences and their occurrence across donors. In an earlier analysis of 550 to 700 of the donors, high-throughput TCR beta sequencing was used to judge whether each TCR beta V gene segment behaved as functional or pseudogenic. Alongside the repertoire data, information on donor age, sex, ethnicity and CMV serostatus was compiled. Genome-wide SNP genotypes for about 60% of the roughly 670 donors were used in a later genetic analysis, which treated that subset as a discovery cohort. Every repertoire in the discovery cohort had been generated on one and the same sequencing platform. Both class I and class II loci were covered by HLA typing, at four-digit resolution. Typing coverage differed by locus: A, B, C, DRB1 and DQB1 were typed in roughly 620-630 donors, DQA1 in about 510, DPA1 in 606, and DPB1 in roughly 470. Four to six DR-DQ haplotypes were handled as single units for association and clustering, since linkage in the cohort was strong. Across approximately 400 genotyped donors of the cohort, an average of approximately 220,000 unique TCR beta nucleotide sequences per donor were sequenced, and roughly 17% of those sequences were non-productive.

The cohort comprised fewer than 700 healthy bone marrow donors. Cohort members were all nominally healthy when sampled, although unrecorded immune exposures were likely present. The donor was CMV seropositive and belonged to the group of more than 250 seropositive cohort members. Each donor provided a peripheral blood sample, and peripheral blood mononuclear cells were used for TCR beta sequencing. Genomic DNA was extracted from the blood cell samples with the Qiagen DNeasy Blood Extraction Kit. Library prep was done by the immunoSEQ multiplex PCR assay. For the multiplex PCR, a mixture combining 60 forward primers for TCR Vbeta segments and 13 reverse primers for TCR Jbeta segments was used. The CDR3 region of rearranged TCR beta genes was amplified from genomic DNA with a multiplex PCR assay. Amplified TCR beta libraries were sequenced as 87-base-pair reads on the Illumina HiSeq System. The paper's processing steps were these. A later analysis counted about 80 million unique TCR beta chains across the 650 to 700 repertoires, and some 11 million of these chains were shared by at least two donors. To remove PCR and sequencing errors, raw reads were error-corrected and collapsed into unique sequences using a nearest-neighbor algorithm that merged closely related sequences. Alignment of CDR3 sequences to IMGT reference sequences was used to assign V, D and J gene segments. For a sequence to be retained, a match of at least six nucleotides to both a V gene segment and a J gene segment was required. Rearrangements were called productive when the CDR3 lacked stop codons and stayed in frame with V and J; all others were non-productive. Following IMGT convention, CDR3 was defined as the stretch from the second conserved V-encoded cysteine to the conserved J-encoded phenylalanine. In an earlier analysis of more than 550 of the donors, sequences lacking an unambiguous match to a single V gene segment were excluded. An earlier analysis of 500 to 600 of the donors classified V segments as functional when productive rearrangements were above 56.7% and as segregating when the standard deviation between donors was above 5%. A statistical classification framework was built for diagnosing cytomegalovirus status from the catalog of TCR beta chain sequences. In a later analysis, TCR nucleotide sequences were compared against IMGT/GENE-DB human TR gene sequences so that V and J genes could be assigned. In a later analysis, CDR3 sequences and most-parsimonious VDJ recombination scenarios were assigned using the TCRdist pipeline. In a later analysis, each TCR beta chain was defined by its CDR3 amino acid sequence together with its V-gene family, and reads lacking a unique V-gene family were excluded. To address suspected cross-contamination and a sequencing artifact, a later analysis removed roughly 580 highly shared, low-generation-probability nucleotide sequences. For each public chain, a later analysis derived a clonal expansion index from normalized ranks of inferred template counts within each repertoire. Generation probabilities in a later analysis came from a VDJ recombination model fitted to out-of-frame rearrangements, and those results were checked against IGoR. In a later analysis, TCR-TCR, TCR-HLA and TCR-CMV co-occurrence was scored with hypergeometric tests, and a repertoire-size bias correction was applied to TCR pairs. In a later analysis, false discovery rates were estimated by permuting HLA or CMV assignments 20 times. In a later analysis, co-occurring TCRs were grouped with DBSCAN, and TCRdist sequence similarity was added when clustering was performed within HLA-allele-positive subsets. Co-occurrence clustering excluded repertoires with fewer than 30,000 or more than 120,000 public chains, plus five with anomalous nucleotide sharing. TCRdb limited this immuneACCESS table to in-frame rearrangements with V and J called. A share of clones is missing; checked studies link under half to unresolved V genes, and the rest is unexplained. Clone size and the V and J calls come from that table; the DNA yielded D and trimming. In this sample the table shows about 180,000 clones, 75% to 90% of which occur a single time. The leading ten clones occupy 1.2% to 1.5% of the sample.

Broad study findings and their caveats: Several of the top co-occurrence clusters appeared to be linked to parvovirus B19, influenza, CMV and Epstein-Barr virus, according to a later analysis. Roughly uniform sequencing depth across donors was assumed in presence/absence analyses, although this assumption may not hold. Assigning TCR associations to individual alleles was difficult when HLA alleles, especially DR and DQ, strongly co-occurred. Because the 87-base-pair reads could not distinguish some IMGT-functional V segments, including TRBV6-2 and TRBV6-3, those segments were excluded. This cohort had only TCR beta chains sequenced, and the lack of alpha or paired-chain data limited which features could be detected. Specific HLA alleles were associated with over 15,000 TCR beta sequences at a false discovery rate of 0.05 in a later analysis. Because some donors lacked HLA typing at each locus, the association tests relied only on the typed subset. Because counts were too low, roughly 18 rarely observed V segments, including chromosome 9 orphons, were left out of the earlier analysis of 500 to 750 of the donors. Most CMV-associated TCR beta chains appeared to be HLA-restricted in a later analysis, and the HLA associations seemed to be driven largely by CMV exposure. A few of the identified cytomegalovirus-associated TCR beta chains were confirmed in vitro to be specific for cytomegalovirus antigens. A further reported finding was that TCR beta sequences accurately predicted the HLA-A and HLA-B alleles for most subjects in the first cohort. In an earlier analysis of about 600 of the donors, most TCR beta V segments appeared in productive rearrangements about 87% or about 30% of the time, broadly matching IMGT annotations. A later genetic analysis reported fewer N-insertions in productive TCRs among donors in an Asian-associated ancestry cluster than the roughly 670-donor mean. A group of highly shared sequence variants was considered likely to be a technical artifact of the sequencing pipeline. Correlated functional status among segregating V segments might be attributable to linkage disequilibrium, but an unknown experimental factor could not be ruled out. It was suggested by the authors that the approach could potentially be generalized to other disease states and immunological phenotypes. In a later analysis, TCR association rates were found to vary across HLA loci, with the most associated TCRs seen for DRB1 alleles and the fewest for HLA-C alleles. The classifier was reported to diagnose cytomegalovirus status with high specificity and sensitivity in both the original cohort and the validation cohort. Compared with equally common non-associated chains, HLA-associated TCR beta chains in a later analysis were more clonally expanded and had lower generation probabilities. The study gave a list of around 170 TCR beta chains associated with cytomegalovirus. Across donors, most TCR sequences were observed very rarely, whereas some public TCRs were present in many individuals. Immune exposure information for the cohort was limited to CMV serostatus. In a later genetic analysis, a missense DCLRE1C variant was associated with V-gene and J-gene trimming of TCR beta chains, and the association was replicated in an independent cohort.

From the cysteine through the phenylalanine, the CDR3 covers 19 amino acids. The only DNA kept is the CDR3, 57 bases in frame from the first base. From V the trimming removes 1 base and from J it removes 3 bases, while the gene matches leave 7 bases of the junction unaccounted for. The germline V gene (reference sequence) sets CDR1 to SGHAT and CDR2 to FQDESV. Recombination connected TRBV11-1 to TRBJ2-1; 15 junctional bases match TRBD2. This TCR came from a girl between 10 and 17 years old in good health and CMV-seropositive. Sequencing was done on a sample of PBMCs. The DNA sequence follows: TGTGCCAGCAGCTTAGGGGGGGGACTAGCGGGAGGTTTCTACAATGAGCAGTTCTTC. Its protein reads: CASSLGGGLAGGFYNEQFF. Reference TRBV11-1 and TRBJ2-1 genes cover what lies past the CDR3, so the full variable domain is EAEVAQSPRYKITEKSQAVAFWCDPISGHATLYWYRQILGQGPELLVQFQDESVVDDSQLPKDRFSAERLKGVDSTLKIQPAELGDSAMYLCASSLGGGLAGGFYNEQFFGPGTRLTVL.